These 6 T cell receptor beta chains were all obtained from the same sample, sequenced in a study of T cell responses to AZD1222 COVID-19 vaccine. The assay was immunoSEQ multiplex PCR, and TCRdb's table has in-frame clones only and misses some. The sample gives some 84,000 clones, approximately 88% of which show up once; about 16% is in the top ten. The sample here was peripheral blood, taken on day 0 of AZD1222 vaccination. The receptors here all came from an adult in good health.

This clone was found a few times. The chain combines TRBV2 with TRBJ1-3; no clear D gene. V was shortened by 3 bases and J by 3 bases, with 36 bases between the two germline ends. The CDR3 consists of 23 residues. Germline lookup yields CDR1 SNHLY and CDR2 FYNNEI. CDR3 region: CASSEDPVTGRRRGMVNGNTIYF. The CDR3 DNA sequence: TGTGCCAGCAGTGAGGATCCCGTCACCGGACGGCGGCGAGGTATGGTGAATGGAAACACCATATATTTT. Looking up the rest from reference TRBV2 and TRBJ1-3 gives the full variable domain: EPEVTQTPSHQVTQMGQEVILRCVPISNHLYFYWYRQILGQKVEFLVSFYNNEISEKSEIFDDQFSVERPDGSNFTLKIRSTKLEDSAMYFCASSEDPVTGRRRGMVNGNTIYFGEGSWLTVV.

V gene TRBV10-3 combines with J gene TRBJ2-6; D is undetermined. CDR3 length equals 13 residues. V lost 6 bases and J lost 0, with 3 bases in between. Germline CDR1 reads ENHRY; CDR2 reads SYGVKD. The CDR3 bases are TGTGCCATCAGGGACTCTGGGGCCAACGTCCTGACTTTC. This translates into CAIRDSGANVLTF.

This CDR3 is CASSSSPSSGNTIYF. As DNA, the CDR3 is TGTGCCAGCAGCTCGTCACCGAGCTCTGGAAACACCATATATTTT. The rearrangement links TRBV7-8 to TRBJ1-3; D call uncertain. Germline V gives CDR1 SGHVS, CDR2 FQNEAQ. The CDR3 spans 15 residues. Trimming took off 4 bases at V and 0 bases at J, with 10 bases between the two ends.

The genes are TRBV24-1 and TRBJ2-2, with 7 bases identical to TRBD1. CDR1 is KGHDR, CDR2 SFDVKD, per germline. The CDR3 totals 14 residues. V dropped 10 bases and J dropped 5; count of bases not matched to a gene: 9. The CDR3 protein is CATRGTAKTGELFF. Here the CDR3 DNA reads TGTGCCACGCGAGGGACAGCCAAAACCGGGGAGCTGTTTTTT.

The chain combines TRBV28 with TRBJ1-5, with 7 bases aligning to TRBD1. Unmatched junction bases numbered 10, after V lost 1 base and J lost 10 bases. The CDR3 runs 15 residues. Germline assignment: CDR1 MDHEN and CDR2 SYDVKM. CDR3 in DNA: TGTGCCAGCAGTTTATTGGGACAGTCTTTCGAACCCCAGCATTTT. It specifies CASSLLGQSFEPQHF.

The rearrangement links TRBV18 to TRBJ2-1, with D unclear. The CDR3 runs 15 residues. V dropped 3 bases and J dropped 7 bases, with 16 bases sitting between them. Germline V CDR1 and CDR2: KGHSH, LQKENI. This CDR3 reads CASSPIDSGANEQFF. As DNA, the CDR3 is TGTGCCAGCTCACCCATTGACTCCGGTGCGAATGAGCAGTTCTTC.